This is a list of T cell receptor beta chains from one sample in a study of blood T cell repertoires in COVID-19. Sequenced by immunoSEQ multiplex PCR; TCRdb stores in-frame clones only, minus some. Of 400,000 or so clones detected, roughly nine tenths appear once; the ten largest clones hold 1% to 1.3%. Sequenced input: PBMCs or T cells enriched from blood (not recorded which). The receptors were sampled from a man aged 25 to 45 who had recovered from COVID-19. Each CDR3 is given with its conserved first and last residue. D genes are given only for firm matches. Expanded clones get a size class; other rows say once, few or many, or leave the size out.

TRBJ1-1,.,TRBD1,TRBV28,CASSSGQGDTEAFF,TGTGCCAGCAGTTCGGGACAGGGGGACACTGAAGCTTTCTTT
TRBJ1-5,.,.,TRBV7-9,CASSPPDQPQHF,TGTGCCAGCAGCCCCCCCGATCAGCCCCAGCATTTT
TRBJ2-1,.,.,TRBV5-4,CASSLIGNPQVVF,TGTGCCAGCAGCTTGATTGGCAACCCTCAGGTGGTCTTC
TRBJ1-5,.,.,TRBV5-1,CASSLEGRPGQPQHF,TGCGCCAGCAGCTTGGAGGGGCGCCCTGGCCAGCCCCAGCATTTT
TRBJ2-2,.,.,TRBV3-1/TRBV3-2,CASSQDRSFNTGELFF,TGTGCCAGCAGCCAAGATCGGAGCTTTAACACCGGGGAGCTGTTTTTT
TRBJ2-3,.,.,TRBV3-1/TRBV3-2,CASSQGGFIDTQYF,TGTGCCAGCAGCCAAGGCGGGTTTATAGATACGCAGTATTTT
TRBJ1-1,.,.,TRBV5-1,CASSLGGGGGQNTEAFF,TGCGCCAGCAGCTTGGGAGGTGGTGGAGGGCAGAACACTGAAGCTTTCTTT
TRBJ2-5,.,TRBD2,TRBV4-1,CASSLIAGGRETQYF,TGCGCCAGCAGCCTCATAGCGGGAGGACGAGAGACCCAGTACTTC
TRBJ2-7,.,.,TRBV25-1,CASSQGYGEQYF,TGTGCCAGCAGTCAGGGGTACGGCGAGCAGTACTTC
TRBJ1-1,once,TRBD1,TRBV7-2,CASSFPDRGRGAFF,TGTGCCAGCAGCTTCCCGGACAGGGGGCGTGGAGCTTTCTTT
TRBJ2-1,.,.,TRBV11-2,CASSLASVSYNEQFF,TGTGCCAGCAGCTTAGCTTCTGTCTCCTACAATGAGCAGTTCTTC
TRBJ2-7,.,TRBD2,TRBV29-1,CGARTGLAGLSSYEQYF,TGCGGAGCCAGAACGGGACTAGCGGGCTTGAGCTCCTACGAGCAGTACTTC
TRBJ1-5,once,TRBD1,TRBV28,CASSRGTAGKNQHF,TGTGCCAGCAGCCGAGGGACAGCTGGAAAGAACCAGCATTTT
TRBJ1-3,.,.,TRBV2,CASSEQGPGNTIYF,TGTGCCAGCAGTGAGCAGGGCCCTGGAAACACCATATATTTT
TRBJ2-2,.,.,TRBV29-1,CSVLGPTGELFF,TGCAGCGTTCTGGGGCCCACCGGGGAGCTGTTTTTT
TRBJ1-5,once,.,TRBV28,CASSLSSSGQPQHF,TGTGCCAGCAGTTTATCCAGTTCAGGCCAGCCCCAGCATTTT
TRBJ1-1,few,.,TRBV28,CASSWRGRKNTEAFF,TGTGCCAGCAGTTGGAGGGGACGGAAGAACACTGAAGCTTTCTTT
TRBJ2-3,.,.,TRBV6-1,CASSEWGRRDTDTQYF,TGTGCCAGCAGTGAATGGGGCCGGAGAGACACAGATACGCAGTATTTT
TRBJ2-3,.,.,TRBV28,CASSPPSDTQYF,TGTGCCAGCAGTCCCCCGAGTGATACGCAGTATTTT
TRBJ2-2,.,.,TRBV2,CASSDAVSLTGELFF,TGTGCCAGCAGTGACGCAGTTTCCCTCACCGGGGAGCTGTTTTTT
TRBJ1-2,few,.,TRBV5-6,CASSRSQTGNGYTF,TGTGCCAGCAGCAGGAGCCAAACAGGGAATGGCTACACCTTC
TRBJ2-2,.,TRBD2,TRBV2,CASSRTSGNTGELFF,TGTGCCAGCAGTAGGACTAGCGGGAACACCGGGGAGCTGTTTTTT
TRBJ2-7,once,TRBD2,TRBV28,CASSLGLAGGHYEQYF,TGTGCCAGCAGTTTAGGACTAGCGGGAGGTCACTACGAGCAGTACTTC
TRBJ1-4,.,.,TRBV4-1,CASSQGLGGAGEKLFF,TGCGCCAGCAGCCAAGGTCTGGGGGGGGCAGGGGAAAAACTGTTTTTT
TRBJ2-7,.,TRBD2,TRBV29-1,CSVLLADFSYEQYF,TGCAGCGTTCTCCTAGCGGACTTCTCCTACGAGCAGTACTTC
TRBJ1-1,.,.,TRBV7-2,CASSLQSGGTEAFF,TGTGCCAGCAGCTTACAGTCTGGCGGCACTGAAGCTTTCTTT
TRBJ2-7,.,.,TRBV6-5,CASSRTSLREQYF,TGTGCCAGCAGTAGGACTTCCCTACGCGAGCAGTACTTC
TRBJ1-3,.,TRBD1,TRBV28,CASSSAGTGGGNTIYF,TGTGCCAGCAGTTCCGCCGGGACAGGGGGAGGAAACACCATATATTTT
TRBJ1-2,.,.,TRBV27,CASSLNAGEGGYTF,TGTGCCAGCAGTTTAAACGCAGGGGAAGGTGGCTACACCTTC
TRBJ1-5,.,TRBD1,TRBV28,CASRDRDQPQHF,TGTGCCAGCCGGGACAGGGATCAGCCCCAGCATTTT
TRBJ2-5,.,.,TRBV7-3,CASSLRTAGETQYF,TGTGCCAGCAGCTTAAGGACAGCCGGAGAGACCCAGTACTTC
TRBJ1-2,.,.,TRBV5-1,CASSLDLANYGYTF,TGCGCCAGCAGCTTGGACCTAGCTAACTATGGCTACACCTTC
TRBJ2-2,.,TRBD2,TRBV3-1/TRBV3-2,CASSQGTSHTGELFF,TGTGCCAGCAGCCAGGGGACTAGCCACACCGGGGAGCTGTTTTTT
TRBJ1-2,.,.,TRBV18,CASSDGTNYGYTF,TGTGCCAGCTCTGACGGGACTAACTATGGCTACACCTTC
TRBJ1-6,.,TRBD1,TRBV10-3,CASNRDRENSPLHF,TGTGCCAGTAACCGGGACAGGGAGAATTCACCCCTCCACTTT
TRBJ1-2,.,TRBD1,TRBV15,CATSSRPKPIPGQGVPYGYTF,TGTGCCACCAGCTCCCGCCCTAAACCAATACCTGGACAGGGGGTCCCTTATGGCTACACCTTC
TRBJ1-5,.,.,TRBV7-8,CASSLGRFDGNQPQHF,TGTGCCAGCAGCTTAGGTCGGTTCGATGGCAATCAGCCCCAGCATTTT
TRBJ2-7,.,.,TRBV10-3,CAITQGGSFYEQYF,TGTGCCATCACCCAGGGTGGATCGTTCTACGAGCAGTACTTC
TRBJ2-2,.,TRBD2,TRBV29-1,CSARLAMAGELFF,TGCAGCGCCCGACTAGCGATGGCCGGGGAGCTGTTTTTT
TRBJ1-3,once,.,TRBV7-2,CASSLAGAGGNTIYF,TGTGCCAGCAGCTTAGCAGGGGCTGGTGGAAACACCATATATTTT
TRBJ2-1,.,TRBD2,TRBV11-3,CASSTGTSGINEQFF,TGTGCCAGCAGCACCGGGACTAGCGGGATAAATGAGCAGTTCTTC
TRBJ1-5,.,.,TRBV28,CASRYDTSNQPQHF,TGTGCCAGCAGGTACGACACTAGCAATCAGCCCCAGCATTTT
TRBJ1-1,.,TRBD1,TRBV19,CASSPRQGLNTEAFF,TGTGCCAGTAGCCCAAGACAGGGGTTGAACACTGAAGCTTTCTTT
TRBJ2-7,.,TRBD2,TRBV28,CASRRDYLYEQYF,TGTGCCAGCAGGCGGGACTACCTCTACGAGCAGTACTTC
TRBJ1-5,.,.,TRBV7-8,CASSLAGPGSNQPQHF,TGTGCCAGCAGCTTAGCAGGGCCAGGGAGCAATCAGCCCCAGCATTTT
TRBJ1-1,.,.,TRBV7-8,CASSLGSDTEAFF,TGTGCCAGCAGCTTAGGGTCAGACACTGAAGCTTTCTTT
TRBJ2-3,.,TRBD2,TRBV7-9,CASSSPGLAGVTDTQYF,TGTGCCAGCAGCTCTCCAGGACTAGCGGGAGTGACAGATACGCAGTATTTT
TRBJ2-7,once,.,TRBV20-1,CSAGRSYEQYF,TGCAGTGCTGGGAGATCCTACGAGCAGTACTTC